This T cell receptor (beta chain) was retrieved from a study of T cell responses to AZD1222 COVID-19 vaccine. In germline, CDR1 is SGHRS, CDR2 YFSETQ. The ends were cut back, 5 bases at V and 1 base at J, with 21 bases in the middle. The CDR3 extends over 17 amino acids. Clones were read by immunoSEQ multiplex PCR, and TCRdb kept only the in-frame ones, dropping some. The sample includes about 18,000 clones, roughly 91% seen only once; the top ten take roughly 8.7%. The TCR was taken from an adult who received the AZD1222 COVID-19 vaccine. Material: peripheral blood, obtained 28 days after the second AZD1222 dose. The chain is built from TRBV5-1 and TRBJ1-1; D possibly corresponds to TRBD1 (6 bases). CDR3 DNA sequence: TGCGCCAGCAGTTTAAATTCCAGACAGGTTTGGAACACTGAAGCTTTCTTT. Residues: CASSLNSRQVWNTEAFF.